This T cell receptor beta chain was identified in a study of beta chain features in type 1 diabetes. Findings of the study overall: In all four CD4+ subsets, TCRB CDR3 length was significantly, moderately reduced in type 1 diabetes.

TCRB transcripts that were expressed got sequenced, as all of the isolated RNA had been reverse transcribed. Generated by immunoSEQ multiplex PCR, the TCRdb table keeps only in-frame clones and is missing some. This table holds roughly 500,000 clones, approximately 30% found once. Germline lookup yields CDR1 SNHLY and CDR2 FYNNEI. The CDR3 totals 13 residues. V trimming: 7 bases; J trimming: 4 bases; junction bases outside the gene matches: 6. Regarding this clone: The antigen is undetermined.

The chain combines TRBV2 with TRBJ2-7; TRBD2 aligns across 8 bases. The clonotype originates from a man between 18 and 29 years old in good health. The sequenced material came from naive CD4+ T cells from blood. The CDR3 DNA reads as TGTGCCAGCAAATCAAGCGGGAGTTACGAGCAGTACTTC. Translation: CASKSSGSYEQYF.